The 17 T cell receptor beta chains below were found in one sample sequenced in a study of blood T cell repertoires in COVID-19. Assay used: immunoSEQ multiplex PCR; TCRdb lists only in-frame clones, some missing. The sample holds about 110,000 clones; roughly two thirds are singletons and the top ten take around 6.3%. Material: peripheral blood. These receptors were taken from an elderly man with acute or convalescent COVID-19.

This CDR3 is CASSQRQGGTDTQYF. CDR3 nucleotide sequence: TGTGCCAGCTCCCAGCGGCAGGGGGGCACAGATACGCAGTATTTT. The chain couples TRBV6-5 to TRBJ2-3, with TRBD1 matching 7 bases. CDR1 and CDR2 from the germline V gene are MNHEY and SVGAGI. The CDR3 covers 15 residues. V gave up 8 bases and J gave up 1 base; unmatched junction bases: 9.

J is TRBJ2-5 and V is TRBV19, with TRBD1 identical over 8 bases. Germline V lookup: CDR1 LNHDA, CDR2 SQIVND (reference sequence). There are 12 residues in the CDR3. The ends lost 6 bases at V and 5 bases at J; junction bases unmatched: 2. The CDR3 protein is CASSYRGETQYF. CDR3 sequence (DNA): TGTGCCAGTAGCTACAGGGGGGAGACCCAGTACTTC.

The chain carries TRBV19 and TRBJ2-3, with 8 positions matching TRBD2. The V segment lost 8 bases and the J segment 4 bases; nucleotides outside the gene matches: 8. CDR3 length equals 14 residues. Germline lookup yields CDR1 LNHDA and CDR2 SQIVND (reference sequence). CDR3 nucleotides: TGTGCCAGTGGGGCAGCGGGAGTCCCAGATACGCAGTATTTT. Translating it yields CASGAAGVPDTQYF.

This chain uses TRBV10-2 with TRBJ2-3; tentatively, D is TRBD2 (6 bases). V dropped 1 base and J dropped 1 base, with 15 bases sitting between them. The CDR3 covers 17 residues. Germline-derived CDR1 and CDR2 are WSHSY and SAAADI. This chain's CDR3 is CASSELGLGDGTDTQYF. CDR3 nucleotides: TGCGCCAGCAGTGAGTTGGGACTCGGAGATGGCACAGATACGCAGTATTTT.

V is TRBV10-3 and J is TRBJ2-1; D is perhaps TRBD2 (6 bases). CDR1 and CDR2 from the germline V gene are ENHRY and SYGVKD. V was clipped by 4 bases and J by 8 bases, with 9 bases between them. This CDR3 comprises 12 residues. The CDR3 region has the DNA TGTGCCATCAGTGGTACGGGGGATGAGCAGTTCTTC. Translating gives CAISGTGDEQFF.

This clone was detected a few times. The CDR3 is CAGTTDWVITFF. In DNA, the CDR3 is TGTGCCGGAACGACGGACTGGGTGATAACTTTCTTT. The rearrangement joins TRBV19 to TRBJ1-1; D unclear. CDR1 is LNHDA, CDR2 SQIVND, per germline (reference sequence). Between the trimmed V and J ends, which lost 11 bases and 12 bases, there was a span of 22 bases. CDR3 length equals 12 residues.

The chain is built from TRBV9 and TRBJ2-2, with D perhaps TRBD2 (6 bases). There are 17 residues in the CDR3. V was pared by 0 bases and J by 2 bases, with 14 bases between. CDR1 SGDLS and CDR2 YYNGEE come from the germline V gene. The CDR3 here is CASSVEPAGSNTGELFF. CDR3 bases: TGTGCCAGCAGCGTAGAACCGGCGGGATCTAACACCGGGGAGCTGTTTTTT.

The genes are TRBV10-2 and TRBJ2-2; D gene ambiguous. Germline loops: CDR1 WSHSY, CDR2 SAAADI. The CDR3 extends over 16 amino acids. V lost 5 bases and J 6 bases, leaving 19 bases between the germline ends. The CDR3 nucleotides read TGCGCCAGCAGTTCCCGGGTCAATCTTTACCCCGGGGAGCTGTTTTTT. This gives the protein CASSSRVNLYPGELFF.

The J gene is TRBJ2-7, the V gene TRBV4-3; perhaps TRBD2 as D (5 bases). V dropped 0 bases and J dropped 2 bases, with 8 bases sitting between them. The CDR3 loop spans 14 amino acids. Germline V gene sequence: CDR1 LGHNA, CDR2 YSLEER. CDR3 DNA sequence: TGCGCCAGCAGCCAAGAGGGAGCGGCCTACGAGCAGTACTTC. Encoded protein: CASSQEGAAYEQYF.

V is TRBV6-5 and J is TRBJ1-4, with D tentatively TRBD1 (6 bases). CDR1 MNHEY and CDR2 SVGAGI come from the germline V gene. V lost 7 bases and J lost 3, with 12 bases in between. The CDR3 contains 14 residues. The CDR3 nucleotides are TGTGCCAGCAAGGCAGGGGTGGCTAATGAAAAACTGTTTTTT. Translation gives CASKAGVANEKLFF.

The chain employs TRBV5-4 and TRBJ1-6; D uncertain. V was shortened by 5 bases and J by 6 bases, with 15 bases between the two germline ends. This CDR3 has 15 amino acids. Germline V lookup: CDR1 SGHNT, CDR2 YYREEE (reference sequence). CDR3 DNA: TGTGCCAGCAGTGGGTCGTCAGCTAGTAATTCACCCCTCCACTTT. This encodes CASSGSSASNSPLHF.

V and J are TRBV19 and TRBJ1-1; D is possibly TRBD1 (6 bases). The germline V and J ends were trimmed by 10 bases and 3 bases, with 24 bases remaining between them. The CDR3 sequence is 16 residues long. The germline V gene has CDR1 LNHDA and CDR2 SQIVND (reference sequence). CDR3 DNA: TGTGCCACCACACCATGGGGGGGCTCAGTAGACACTGAAGCTTTCTTT. It translates to CATTPWGGSVDTEAFF.

V gene TRBV10-3 combines with J gene TRBJ2-1; 10 bases match TRBD2. The CDR3 is 12 amino acids. Trimming removed 10 bases from V and 6 bases from J; junction bases left unmatched: 3. The V gene's germline CDR1 is ENHRY and CDR2 SYGVKD. CDR3 residues: CASSSGGNEQFF. Written as DNA, the CDR3 is TGTGCCAGCTCTAGCGGGGGCAATGAGCAGTTCTTC.

This sequence joins TRBV25-1 and TRBJ1-1; the match to TRBD1 covers 7 bases. From germline, CDR1 is MGHDK and CDR2 SYGVNS. The CDR3 loop spans 15 amino acids. With 3 bases clipped from V and 10 bases from J, the junction kept 14 bases outside the gene matches. The CDR3: CASSDPRTGPGGAFF. For the CDR3, the DNA is TGTGCCAGCAGTGATCCTAGGACAGGACCCGGAGGAGCTTTCTTT.

The chain joins TRBV2 to TRBJ2-2; D might be TRBD2 (8 bases). CDR3 length equals 21 residues. V was shortened by 7 bases and J by 1 base, with 31 bases between the two germline ends. From germline, CDR1 is SNHLY and CDR2 FYNNEI. CDR3: CASNLRGLAGGSTRNTGELFF. For the CDR3, the DNA is TGTGCCAGCAACCTGAGGGGGCTTGCGGGAGGCTCCACTAGGAACACCGGGGAGCTGTTTTTT.

The chain joins TRBV19 to TRBJ2-1; D is perhaps TRBD2 (7 bases). The CDR3 runs 13 residues. The germline gives CDR1 LNHDA, CDR2 SQIVND (reference sequence). V lost 3 bases to trimming and J lost 12 bases, with 15 bases between them. The chain's CDR3 is CASSIPRAGAQFF. CDR3 sequence (DNA): TGTGCCAGTAGTATCCCCCGGGCGGGGGCGCAGTTCTTC. Filled out from reference TRBV19 and TRBJ2-1, the complete variable domain reads DGGITQSPKYLFRKEGQNVTLSCEQNLNHDAMYWYRQDPGQGLRLIYYSQIVNDFQKGDIAEGYSVSREKKESFPLTVTSAQKNPTAFYLCASSIPRAGAQFFGPGTRLTVL.

This rearrangement joins TRBV28 to TRBJ1-1, with TRBD1 identical over 8 bases. The V and J ends lost 8 bases and 8 bases, in that order; junction bases with no gene match: 10. This CDR3 region has 13 residues. CDR1 and CDR2 (germline): MDHEN, SYDVKM. The CDR3 sequence: CASSPGGHYEAFF. In DNA form, the CDR3 reads TGTGCCAGCTCTCCAGGGGGCCATTACGAAGCTTTCTTT. The full variable domain, with the rest looked up from reference TRBV28 and TRBJ1-1, is DVKVTQSSRYLVKRTGEKVFLECVQDMDHENMFWYRQDPGLGLRLIYFSYDVKMKEKGDIPEGYSVSREKKERFSLILESASTNQTSMYLCASSPGGHYEAFFGQGTRLTVV.